This TCR beta chain was obtained from a study of blood T cell repertoires in COVID-19. Study-level background: The United States, Italy and Spain were the sources of the acute and convalescent COVID-19 samples. T cells, B-cell-depleted T cells, or PBMCs supplied cDNA or gDNA.

Original processing methods: Reference gene primer amplification yielded estimated nucleated cell counts. Generated by immunoSEQ multiplex PCR, the TCRdb table keeps only in-frame clones and is missing some. From that table come the V and J calls and clone size; the DNA was used to work out D and trimming. The repertoire holds more than 150,000 clones, with roughly 79% as singletons. The V gene end was trimmed by 11 bases and the J gene end by 4 bases; junction bases not matched to a gene: 4. From germline, CDR1 is MDHEN and CDR2 SYDVKM. This CDR3 comprises 14 residues. V and J are TRBV28 and TRBJ2-2; 13 bases agree with TRBD2. This clonotype was sampled from a man between 60 and 70 years old with active or convalescent COVID-19. Source material: peripheral blood. The CDR3 loop reads CASGLAGLTGELFF. DNA for the CDR3: TGTGCCTCGGGACTAGCGGGACTCACCGGGGAGCTGTTTTTT.